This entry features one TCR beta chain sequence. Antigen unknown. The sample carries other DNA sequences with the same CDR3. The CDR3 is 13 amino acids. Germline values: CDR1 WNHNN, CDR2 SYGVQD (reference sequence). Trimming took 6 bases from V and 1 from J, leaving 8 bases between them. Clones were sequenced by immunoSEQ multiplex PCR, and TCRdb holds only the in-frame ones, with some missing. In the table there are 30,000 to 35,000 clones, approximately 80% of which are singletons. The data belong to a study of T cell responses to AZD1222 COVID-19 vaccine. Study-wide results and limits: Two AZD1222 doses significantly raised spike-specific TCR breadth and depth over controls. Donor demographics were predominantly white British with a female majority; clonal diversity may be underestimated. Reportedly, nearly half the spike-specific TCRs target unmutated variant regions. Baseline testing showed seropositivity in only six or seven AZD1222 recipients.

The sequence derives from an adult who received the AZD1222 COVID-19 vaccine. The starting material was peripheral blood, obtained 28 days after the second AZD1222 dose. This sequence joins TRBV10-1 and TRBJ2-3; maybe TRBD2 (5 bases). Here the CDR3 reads CASSASRTDTQYF. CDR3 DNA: TGCGCCAGCAGCGCTAGCCGCACAGATACGCAGTATTTT.